The 31 T cell receptor beta chains in this list originate from one sample, sequenced in a study of blood T cell repertoires in COVID-19. Sequencing used immunoSEQ multiplex PCR; TCRdb keeps in-frame clones, though not all of them. The table lists 250,000 to 300,000 clones, around 92% of them singletons. Source material: peripheral blood. All receptors come from a woman aged 25 to 45 with COVID-19, enrolled during active disease.

Written as DNA, the CDR3 is TGTGCCAGCAGTGAATCAGGGTATGGCTACACCTTC. It translates to CASSESGYGYTF. The chain links TRBV2 to TRBJ1-2; the D gene is possibly TRBD1 (5 bases). This CDR3 is built from 12 residues. Trimming shortened V by 2 bases and J by 5 bases, and 6 bases separated the two germline ends. The germline V gene has CDR1 SNHLY and CDR2 FYNNEI.

The chain combines TRBV30 with TRBJ2-7; D is unclear. CDR3 length equals 13 residues. Deletions cut 2 bases from V and 7 bases from J, with 15 bases between. Germline V gene data show CDR1 as GTSNPN and CDR2 as SVGIG (reference sequence). DNA of the CDR3: TGTGCCTGGAGTTCCCTTGGGCAGCAAGAGCAGTACTTC. This gives the protein CAWSSLGQQEQYF.

The genes are TRBV6-5 and TRBJ2-1; D may be TRBD1 (5 bases). This CDR3 has 15 residues. Germline assignment: CDR1 MNHEY and CDR2 SVGAGI. The germline V and J ends were trimmed by 6 bases and 2 bases, with 14 bases remaining between them. The CDR3 coding sequence is TGTGCCAGCAGACCAGGGCCGAGCGCCTACAATGAGCAGTTCTTC. It codes for CASRPGPSAYNEQFF.

The rearrangement joins TRBV6-5 to TRBJ1-1; D possibly corresponds to TRBD1 (5 bases). Trimming left V 6 bases short and J 5 bases short, with 13 bases between. The length of the CDR3 is 13 residues. Per germline, CDR1 MNHEY and CDR2 SVGAGI. The DNA for the CDR3 is TGTGCCAGCAGCATAGGGGTGGGGACTGAAGCTTTCTTT. Protein product: CASSIGVGTEAFF.

This sequence joins TRBV7-2 and TRBJ1-1; 7 bases align to TRBD1. V lost 5 bases and J lost 4; bases outside the gene matches: 10. Germline values: CDR1 SGHTA, CDR2 FQGNSA. The CDR3 sequence is 15 residues long. DNA for the CDR3: TGTGCCAGCAGCCCGCGGACAGGTGGTAGCACTGAAGCTTTCTTT. Amino acid sequence: CASSPRTGGSTEAFF. The entire variable domain, with the rest obtained from reference TRBV7-2 and TRBJ1-1, is as follows: GAGVSQSPSNKVTEKGKDVELRCDPISGHTALYWYRQSLGQGLEFLIYFQGNSAPDKSGLPSDRFSAERTGGSVSTLTIQRTQQEDSAVYLCASSPRTGGSTEAFFGQGTRLTVV.

The CDR3 here is CASREGQGASNYGYTF. The CDR3 DNA is TGTGCCAGTAGGGAAGGACAGGGGGCTTCTAACTATGGCTACACCTTC. The chain carries TRBV19 and TRBJ1-2; 11 bases agree with TRBD1. This CDR3 is built from 16 residues. Germline-derived CDR1 and CDR2 are LNHDA and SQIVND (reference sequence). V shed 6 bases, J shed 0 bases, and the junction held 6 bases outside the gene matches. Supplemented by reference TRBV19 and TRBJ1-2, the full variable domain reads DGGITQSPKYLFRKEGQNVTLSCEQNLNHDAMYWYRQDPGQGLRLIYYSQIVNDFQKGDIAEGYSVSREKKESFPLTVTSAQKNPTAFYLCASREGQGASNYGYTFGSGTRLTVV.

Turning to this clone: Other DNA sequences of this sample code for an identical CDR3. The gene calls are TRBV27 and TRBJ2-2; unclear D gene. This CDR3 has 13 residues. The germline V gene encodes CDR1 MNHEY and CDR2 SMNVEV (reference sequence). V lost 0 bases to trimming and J lost 7 bases, with 6 bases between them. The CDR3 sequence is CASSLSRSGELFF. CDR3 DNA: TGTGCCAGCAGTTTATCACGGAGCGGGGAGCTGTTTTTT.

Worth noting for this clone: One junction end does not reproduce the germline sequence, and a read error may be involved. V usage is TRBV6-5 and J usage is TRBJ1-5, with D maybe TRBD1 (5 bases). CDR3 length: 13 residues. The V gene's germline CDR1 is MNHEY and CDR2 SVGAGI. DNA for the CDR3: TGTGCCAGCAGCTCGGACAACCGTCAGCTCCAGCATTTT. It yields the protein CASSSDNRQLQHF.

The chain is built from TRBV2 and TRBJ2-5, with D possibly matching TRBD2 (5 bases). The CDR3 totals 15 residues. CDR1 and CDR2 from the germline V gene are SNHLY and FYNNEI. The V gene lost 4 bases and the J gene lost 2 bases, with 14 bases spanning the gap. The chain's CDR3 is CASSGIEEDQETQYF. Here the CDR3 DNA reads TGTGCCAGCAGTGGGATCGAGGAGGATCAAGAGACCCAGTACTTC.

The CDR3 sequence is CAWSVWDRSTDTQYF. CDR3 DNA sequence: TGTGCCTGGAGTGTTTGGGACAGAAGCACAGATACGCAGTATTTT. This chain connects TRBV30 to TRBJ2-3, with 7 positions matching TRBD1. The CDR3 is 15 residues long. CDR1 is GTSNPN and CDR2 is SVGIG in the germline V gene (reference sequence). Trimming at V came to 0 bases and at J to 0 bases, leaving 3 bases not matched to a gene.

The chain employs TRBV11-3 and TRBJ2-3, with D possibly matching TRBD2 (5 bases). The CDR3 totals 18 residues. The germline gives CDR1 SGHNT, CDR2 YENEEA. Trimming took 5 bases from V and 4 from J, leaving 25 bases between them. CDR3 loop: CASSAGLTAYPRADTQYF. The DNA for the CDR3 is TGTGCCAGCAGCGCGGGCCTCACAGCTTACCCCCGCGCAGATACGCAGTATTTT.

This chain links TRBV14 with TRBJ2-7, with a possible D match to TRBD1 (6 bases). The CDR3 contains 14 residues. Per the germline V gene, CDR1 is SGHDN and CDR2 is FVKESK. V gave up 4 bases and J gave up 2 bases, with 12 bases separating them. The CDR3 protein is CASSRNRDAYEQYF. For the CDR3, the DNA is TGTGCCAGCAGCCGAAACAGGGATGCCTACGAGCAGTACTTC.

The chain couples TRBV6-5 to TRBJ2-3; TRBD2 aligns across 10 bases. Germline CDR1 MNHEY, CDR2 SVGAGI. The junction had 4 bases not matched to a gene; V was cut back by 2 bases and J by 5 bases. The CDR3 loop spans 15 amino acids. The CDR3 DNA follows: TGTGCCAGCAGTTACGGGACTAGCGATCTAGATACGCAGTATTTT. It codes for CASSYGTSDLDTQYF.

This sequence joins TRBV6-6 and TRBJ1-1; D is ambiguous. The germline V gene has CDR1 MNHNY and CDR2 SVGAGI (reference sequence). V gave up 6 bases and J gave up 3 bases, with 11 bases separating them. The CDR3 totals 13 residues. CDR3 sequence reads: CASSQQYHTEAFF. The DNA of the CDR3 is TGTGCCAGCAGCCAACAGTACCACACTGAAGCTTTCTTT.

This chain's CDR3 is CASSQRSAYEQYF. CDR3 nucleotide sequence: TGTGCCAGCAGCCAACGCAGCGCCTACGAGCAGTACTTC. The chain is built from TRBV3-1 (or the pseudogene TRBV3-2) and TRBJ2-7, with D unresolved. The CDR3 has 13 residues. Trimming pared 2 bases from V and 2 bases from J, leaving 7 bases between. Germline V gene sequence: CDR1 LGHDT, CDR2 YNNKEL (reference sequence).

This clone was picked up a small number of times. The chain links TRBV5-1 to TRBJ1-6; 7 nucleotides align to TRBD1. V lost 4 bases, J lost 9 bases, and 10 bases stayed unmatched. Germline V gives CDR1 SGHRS, CDR2 YFSETQ. The CDR3 consists of 15 residues. For the CDR3, the DNA is TGCGCCAGCAGCCCCGCGACAGGGTTTCGTTCACCCCTCCACTTT. It translates to CASSPATGFRSPLHF.

V usage is TRBV4-2 and J usage is TRBJ2-6; D might be TRBD2 (5 bases). CDR3 length: 16 residues. Deletions cut 0 bases from V and 2 bases from J, with 8 bases between. In germline, CDR1 is LGHNA, CDR2 YNFKEQ. The CDR3 bases are TGTGCCAGCAGCCAAGATCCGGGGACTGGGGCCAACGTCCTGACTTTC. Its translation is CASSQDPGTGANVLTF.

The CDR3 reads CASSADSVIRNTGELFF. The CDR3 DNA follows: TGTGCCAGCTCAGCGGACAGCGTCATTAGGAACACCGGGGAGCTGTTTTTT. The chain carries TRBV18 and TRBJ2-2; D is possibly TRBD1 (6 bases). CDR1 and CDR2 from the germline V gene are KGHSH and LQKENI. This CDR3 has 17 amino acids. V lost 5 bases and J lost 1, with 17 bases in between. Variable domain in full (rest from reference TRBV18 and TRBJ2-2): NAGVMQNPRHLVRRRGQEARLRCSPMKGHSHVYWYRQLPEEGLKFMVYLQKENIIDESGMPKERFSAEFPKEGPSILRIQQVVRGDSAAYFCASSADSVIRNTGELFFGEGSRLTVL.

This chain connects TRBV19 to TRBJ2-1, with D possibly being TRBD2 (5 bases). This CDR3 spans 13 amino acids. Between the trimmed V and J ends, which lost 2 bases and 12 bases, there was a span of 14 bases. Germline CDR1 reads LNHDA; CDR2 reads SQIVND (reference sequence). The CDR3 bases are TGTGCCAGTAGTATACTGCGGGCTTCGGGGCAGTTCTTC. Residues: CASSILRASGQFF.

The rearrangement joins TRBV2 to TRBJ2-5; no clear D. In germline, CDR1 is SNHLY, CDR2 FYNNEI. The V gene lost 2 bases and the J gene lost 2 bases, with 3 bases spanning the gap. CDR3 size: 12 residues. The CDR3 region is CASSERQETQYF. The CDR3 nucleotides are TGTGCCAGCAGTGAACGGCAAGAGACCCAGTACTTC.

The V call is TRBV19, the J call TRBJ2-7; D may be TRBD2 (5 bases). Germline CDR1 is LNHDA and CDR2 is SQIVND (reference sequence). CDR3 length equals 14 residues. Trimming took off 6 bases at V and 1 base at J, with 13 bases between the two ends. Here the CDR3 DNA reads TGTGCCAGTAGCCCCGGGGTCAGATCCTACGAGCAGTACTTC. It is translated as CASSPGVRSYEQYF. Filled out from reference TRBV19 and TRBJ2-7, the complete variable domain reads DGGITQSPKYLFRKEGQNVTLSCEQNLNHDAMYWYRQDPGQGLRLIYYSQIVNDFQKGDIAEGYSVSREKKESFPLTVTSAQKNPTAFYLCASSPGVRSYEQYFGPGTRLTVT.

The chain is built from TRBV27 and TRBJ2-1, with D maybe TRBD1 (6 bases). Germline V gene sequence: CDR1 MNHEY, CDR2 SMNVEV (reference sequence). This CDR3 has 19 amino acids. V was cut by 4 bases and J by 7 bases, with 29 bases left in between. DNA for the CDR3: TGTGCCAGCAGTTCAACACCAAGGCCCACAGGGTTGAGGGCGAATGAGCAGTTCTTC. Translation gives CASSSTPRPTGLRANEQFF.

The chain recombines TRBV12-3 or TRBV12-4 with TRBJ2-2; D remains ambiguous. The CDR3 totals 13 residues. Trimming left V 10 bases short and J 1 base short, with 10 bases between. This CDR3 reads CATREQNTGELFF. The CDR3 DNA sequence: TGTGCCACCCGCGAGCAGAACACCGGGGAGCTGTTTTTT.

This clone came up once. V gene TRBV5-5 combines with J gene TRBJ2-7; no definite D call. Germline V lookup: CDR1 SGHKS, CDR2 YYEKEE (reference sequence). V lost 3 bases and J 6 bases, leaving 16 bases between the germline ends. This CDR3 is 14 amino acids long. The CDR3 loop is CASSSGYLTGEQYF. CDR3 DNA: TGTGCCAGCAGCTCCGGTTACCTGACGGGCGAGCAGTACTTC.

V gene TRBV10-3 combines with J gene TRBJ1-1; TRBD1 might be the D (6 bases). The CDR3 sequence is 15 residues long. Per the germline V gene, CDR1 is ENHRY and CDR2 is SYGVKD. V was clipped by 6 bases and J by 1 base, with 15 bases between them. Here the CDR3 DNA reads TGTGCCATCAGGGGCCCCGGACAGTCGAACACTGAAGCTTTCTTT. Residues: CAIRGPGQSNTEAFF.

The V and J genes are TRBV27 and TRBJ2-7, with D possibly being TRBD1 (6 bases). Trimming stripped 4 bases from V and 0 bases from J, with 16 bases between. This CDR3 comprises 16 residues. Germline CDR1 reads MNHEY; CDR2 reads SMNVEV (reference sequence). CDR3: CASSSLGQGISYEQYF. CDR3 DNA sequence: TGTGCCAGCAGTTCCCTGGGGCAGGGGATCTCCTACGAGCAGTACTTC.

V usage is TRBV5-1 and J usage is TRBJ2-7; TRBD1 agrees at 12 bases. The CDR3 covers 14 residues. CDR1 is SGHRS, CDR2 YFSETQ, per germline. The V and J ends lost 3 bases and 7 bases, in that order; junction bases with no gene match: 5. This chain's CDR3 is CASSSGTGGGEQYF. The CDR3 region has the DNA TGCGCCAGCAGCTCCGGGACAGGGGGCGGAGAGCAGTACTTC.

The V gene is TRBV5-6, the J gene TRBJ2-1; D ambiguous. The germline gives CDR1 SGHDT, CDR2 YYEEEE. This CDR3 contains 15 residues. Trimming shortened V by 3 bases and J by 3 bases, and 13 bases separated the two germline ends. This CDR3 reads CASSSGPYVYNEQFF. Written as DNA, the CDR3 is TGTGCCAGCAGCTCGGGTCCTTACGTCTACAATGAGCAGTTCTTC.

This chain's CDR3 is CAISEGPSEQFF. The CDR3 nucleotides are TGTGCCATCAGTGAGGGCCCCTCCGAGCAGTTCTTC. The J gene is TRBJ2-1, the V gene TRBV10-3; no clear D gene. V was trimmed by 2 bases and J by 10 bases, leaving 9 bases between them. The CDR3 covers 12 residues. Per the germline V gene, CDR1 is ENHRY and CDR2 is SYGVKD.

V gene TRBV5-1 combines with J gene TRBJ2-3; maybe TRBD1 (6 bases). V lost 9 bases to trimming and J lost 6 bases, with 23 bases between them. Germline values: CDR1 SGHRS, CDR2 YFSETQ. The CDR3 covers 15 residues. The CDR3 sequence: CATATGKLGRDTQYF. The DNA for the CDR3 is TGCGCCACCGCCACAGGGAAATTGGGGCGCGATACGCAGTATTTT.

The rearrangement joins TRBV4-2 to TRBJ1-5; 7 bases align to TRBD1. There are 15 residues in the CDR3. Trimming took 7 bases from V and 5 from J; bases not matched to a gene: 11. The V gene's germline CDR1 is LGHNA and CDR2 YNFKEQ. The CDR3 DNA reads as TGTGCCAGCAAGACAGGGCTACAAAACGATCAGCCCCAGCATTTT. Translating it yields CASKTGLQNDQPQHF.